The clone carrying this T cell receptor (beta chain) is labeled medium-sized based on frequency. Antigen specificity is unknown. The synovial samples were synovial fluid, paired with peripheral blood from each active arthritis patient. Eleven-patient cohort: some 11 active juvenile idiopathic arthritis patients, 3 polyarticular, 8 oligoarticular. The data derive from a study of synovial regulatory T cells in juvenile arthritis. Whole-study context: Treatments: a few naive, about 6 methotrexate, one methotrexate plus infliximab, one unknown. Study-wide results and caveats: Synovial Tregs shared more CDR3 sequences with iaTregs than other blood Tregs. Across patients, iaTreg TCR repertoires were mostly private, partly shared with synovial Teff and blood CPL.

There are 14 residues in the CDR3. Only the protein is on record. The germline V gene has CDR1 SEHNR and CDR2 FQNEAQ (reference sequence). Measured with immunoSEQ multiplex PCR; TCRdb has only the in-frame clones, and not every one. The ten most abundant clones cover around a fifth of a sample with 2,100 or so clones. Source material: Treg cells from the synovium. The V and J genes are TRBV7-9 and TRBJ1-1. The receptor was derived from a donor aged 2-35 years with juvenile idiopathic arthritis. This chain's CDR3 is CASSLYLGTTEAFF.